This TCR beta chain emerged from a study of T cell responses to AZD1222 COVID-19 vaccine. Findings and limits, study-wide: The repertoires were collected only after the peak T cell response. CD4 TCRs linked to vaccination spanned spike, dominating at 160-218 and 743-854. Nearly half of the spike-specific TCRs reportedly recognize variant regions that carry no mutations. Clonal diversity was possibly underestimated, and the donors were mostly white British, with more females.

The sample holds many counts of this clone. Its target is unknown. The CDR3 runs 12 residues. V lost 3 bases and J lost 5, with 8 bases in between. Germline CDR1 and CDR2: SGHVS and FQNEAQ. Data came from immunoSEQ multiplex PCR; TCRdb stores just in-frame clones and leaves some out. The sample includes approximately 190,000 clones, almost 95% seen only once; the top ten take roughly 9.2%. The TCR was taken from an adult in good health. The sample consisted of peripheral blood, taken on day 0 of AZD1222 vaccination. This sequence joins TRBV7-8 and TRBJ2-7; D gene uncertain. The CDR3 DNA sequence: TGTGCCAGCAGCTTGGGCACAAACGAGCAGTACTTC. Protein: CASSLGTNEQYF.